The next 32 T cell receptor beta chains were all read from a single sample in a study of response to subunit inactivated influenza vaccine. From the RT-PCR reads, TCRdb called clonotypes with MiXCR, one entry per CDR3 protein. Of some 480,000 distinct CDR3 sequences detected, roughly 9.8% appear once; the ten largest clones hold about 12%. The sequencing here drew on PBMCs from blood, taken 45 days after vaccination. Every receptor here comes from a middle-aged man who received an inactivated influenza vaccine.

This clonotype was found a few times. The CDR3 loop reads CASSWDGGYGYTF. The CDR3 region has the DNA TGTGCCAGCAGCTGGGACGGGGGCTATGGCTACACCTTC. V usage is TRBV12-3 or TRBV12-4 and J usage is TRBJ1-2, with D tentatively TRBD1 (5 bases). This CDR3 region has 13 residues. Between the trimmed V and J ends, which lost 6 bases and 4 bases, there was a span of 12 bases.

The chain is built from TRBV7-9 and TRBJ2-7; D might be TRBD2 (6 bases). The CDR3 contains 14 residues. The germline V gene encodes CDR1 SEHNR and CDR2 FQNEAQ (reference sequence). Trimming removed 5 bases at V and 3 bases at J, with 14 bases between. This CDR3 is CASSAGPNNYEQYF. Here the CDR3 DNA reads TGTGCCAGCAGCGCGGGACCGAACAACTACGAGCAGTACTTC.

The chain links TRBV27 to TRBJ2-7; D is uncertain. This CDR3 spans 13 amino acids. The V gene's germline CDR1 is MNHEY and CDR2 SMNVEV (reference sequence). V was clipped by 4 bases and J by 0 bases, with 7 bases between them. The CDR3 DNA follows: TGTGCCAGCAGTTATAAGAGCTCCTACGAGCAGTACTTC. Translation: CASSYKSSYEQYF.

This chain uses TRBV11-1 with TRBJ2-7, with D possibly matching TRBD2 (5 bases). Germline CDR1 reads SGHAT; CDR2 reads FQDESV (reference sequence). CDR3 size: 13 residues. Between the trimmed V and J ends, which lost 1 base and 9 bases, there was a span of 13 bases. CDR3 sequence (DNA): TGTGCCAGCAGCTTAGATTTGAGGGCCGGGCAGTACTTC. It specifies CASSLDLRAGQYF.

The chain joins TRBV4-3 to TRBJ1-5, with D hard to call. The CDR3 has 14 residues. The V end lost 0 bases, the J end lost 5 bases, and 8 bases lay between the germline ends. Germline CDR1 is LGHNA and CDR2 is YSLEER. The CDR3 reads CASSQESGDQPQHF. The CDR3 region has the DNA TGCGCCAGCAGCCAAGAGTCAGGCGATCAGCCCCAGCATTTT.

This clonotype was picked up many times. The V call is TRBV28, the J call TRBJ2-1, with D perhaps matching TRBD1 or TRBD2 (5 bases each). The CDR3 sequence is 15 residues long. Trimming removed 1 base from V and 4 bases from J, with 11 bases in between. Germline values: CDR1 MDHEN, CDR2 SYDVKM. The DNA for the CDR3 is TGTGCCAGCAGTTTATCCGGGACCCTATACAATGAGCAGTTCTTC. It encodes CASSLSGTLYNEQFF.

The V and J genes are TRBV6-1 and TRBJ2-3; D remains unclear. The CDR3 has 11 amino acids. Per the germline V gene, CDR1 is MNHNS and CDR2 is SASEGT. Trimming cost V 3 bases and J 8 bases, with 6 bases left between them. The CDR3 is CASSDGGTQYF. CDR3 bases: TGTGCCAGCAGTGACGGTGGTACGCAGTATTTT.

In this sample, this clonotype turned up a few times. The chain joins TRBV7-2 to TRBJ2-7; D is unresolved. Germline assignment: CDR1 SGHTA and CDR2 FQGNSA. V lost 2 bases to trimming and J lost 0 bases, with 17 bases between them. The CDR3 covers 17 residues. In DNA form, the CDR3 reads TGTGCCAGCAGCTTATTTCCGGCACAGCAAACCTCCTACGAGCAGTACTTC. The encoded protein is CASSLFPAQQTSYEQYF.

This clonotype was seen more than once but under ten times. This sequence joins TRBV6-2 or TRBV6-3 and TRBJ1-5; a weak D match, TRBD1 (6 bases). With 0 bases removed from V and 4 bases from J, the gap between germline ends came to 13 bases. The CDR3 extends over 16 amino acids. Germline CDR1 reads MNHEY; CDR2 reads SVGEGT. The CDR3 DNA is TGTGCCAGCAGTTACTCGAGAGCTACAGGGAATCAGCCCCAGCATTTT. Translating gives CASSYSRATGNQPQHF.

This chain connects TRBV15 to TRBJ2-2, with D perhaps matching TRBD1 (5 bases). The CDR3 has 15 amino acids. Between the trimmed V and J ends, which lost 0 bases and 5 bases, there was a span of 10 bases. Germline V CDR1 and CDR2: LNHNV, YYDKDF (reference sequence). The CDR3 region has the DNA TGTGCCACCAGCAGAGAGGGGCCGCTGACCGGGGAGCTGTTTTTT. Its protein product is CATSREGPLTGELFF.

This clonotype was detected ten times or more. V usage is TRBV5-6 and J usage is TRBJ1-1; 11 bases align to TRBD1. CDR3 length: 16 amino acids. Germline V gene lookup returns CDR1 SGHDT and CDR2 YYEEEE. Unmatched junction bases numbered 6, after V lost 5 bases and J lost 0 bases. The CDR3 here is CASSPGTGGVNTEAFF. CDR3 DNA sequence: TGTGCCAGCAGTCCCGGGACAGGGGGAGTGAACACTGAAGCTTTCTTT.

This clonotype was recorded a few times. The chain employs TRBV7-2 and TRBJ2-7; 8 nucleotides agree with TRBD1. The CDR3 is made up of 13 amino acids. Germline CDR1 reads SGHTA; CDR2 reads FQGNSA. The J segment lost 3 bases and the V segment lost 4 bases, leaving 2 bases of the junction unmatched. The CDR3 region is CASSYRGDYEQYF. CDR3 in DNA: TGTGCCAGCAGCTACAGGGGGGACTACGAGCAGTACTTC.

The J gene is TRBJ2-7, the V gene TRBV20-1, with TRBD2 matching over 13 bases. The CDR3 length is 16 residues. After removal of 6 bases from V and 2 bases from J, the junction contained 10 bases not matched to a gene. Germline loops: CDR1 DFQATT, CDR2 SNEGSKA (reference sequence). In DNA form, the CDR3 reads TGCAGTGCCCGTGGACTAGCGGGAGAGTTTGCCTACGAGCAGTACTTC. Protein sequence: CSARGLAGEFAYEQYF.

The CDR3 DNA is TGCAGCGTTGAAGAAAGTTCACGGCAACTGTTTTTT. It translates to CSVEESSRQLFF. This chain joins TRBV29-1 and TRBJ1-4; D is unclear. V was shortened by 0 bases and J by 12 bases, with 11 bases between the two germline ends. The CDR3 has 12 amino acids. CDR1 is SQVTM and CDR2 is ANQGSEA in the germline V gene.

This clonotype has a single count. The chain couples TRBV7-9 to TRBJ2-7; D not certain. The CDR3 consists of 14 residues. CDR1 and CDR2 from the germline V gene are SEHNR and FQNEAQ (reference sequence). Between the trimmed V and J ends, which lost 5 bases and 3 bases, there was a span of 14 bases. The CDR3 nucleotides are TGTGCCAGCAGCACAATCGGCAGAAGCTACGAGCAGTACTTC. Residues: CASSTIGRSYEQYF.

This clonotype has ten or more counts. This sequence joins TRBV4-3 and TRBJ2-5; a possible D gene is TRBD2 (5 bases). Germline V gene lookup returns CDR1 LGHNA and CDR2 YSLEER. The CDR3 sequence is 14 residues long. V was trimmed by 0 bases and J by 4 bases, leaving 9 bases between them. The CDR3 protein is CASSQDSLAETQYF. Here the CDR3 DNA reads TGCGCCAGCAGCCAAGATAGCCTAGCAGAGACCCAGTACTTC.

On this clonotype: A clone one base away is much larger, so this may be a read error. The chain links TRBV20-1 to TRBJ2-4; the D gene is possibly TRBD1 (6 bases). CDR1 and CDR2 (germline): DFQATT, SNEGSKA (reference sequence). This CDR3 spans 13 amino acids. The CDR3 loop is CSATLPDRNTQYF. The CDR3 DNA reads TGCAGTGCTACCCTCCCGGACAGAAACACTCAGTACTTC.

This clonotype was counted only a few times. The chain recombines TRBV7-2 with TRBJ2-7, with TRBD2 matching over 12 bases. The V gene's germline CDR1 is SGHTA and CDR2 FQGNSA. After removal of 2 bases from V and 1 base from J, the junction contained 6 bases not matched to a gene. The CDR3 length is 17 residues. The chain's CDR3 is CASSLRSSGRVSYEQYF. The CDR3 DNA is TGTGCCAGCAGCTTAAGGTCTAGCGGGAGGGTATCCTACGAGCAGTACTTC.

The V and J genes are TRBV10-3 and TRBJ2-5; the D is unclear. The CDR3 is 11 amino acids. V lost 4 bases and J 4 bases, leaving 4 bases between the germline ends. From germline, CDR1 is ENHRY and CDR2 SYGVKD. The DNA of the CDR3 is TGTGCCATCAGTGCAGGAGAGACCCAGTACTTC. It yields the protein CAISAGETQYF.

The sample holds many counts of this clonotype. This chain connects TRBV12-3 or TRBV12-4 to TRBJ1-3; D uncertain. The V end was cut by 3 bases, the J end by 3 bases, with 0 bases between. The CDR3 length is 11 residues. The CDR3: CASSFGNTIYF. For the CDR3, the DNA is TGTGCCAGCAGTTTTGGAAACACCATATATTTT.

The CDR3 DNA reads TGTGCCAGCAGCTTAAGAAGGGTAGGCTACGAGCAGTACTTC. Protein sequence: CASSLRRVGYEQYF. This chain connects TRBV7-2 to TRBJ2-7; D gene uncertain. The germline V gene has CDR1 SGHTA and CDR2 FQGNSA. This CDR3 region has 14 residues. Trimming removed 2 bases at V and 3 bases at J, with 11 bases between.

This clonotype was seen at least ten times. V gene TRBV10-3 combines with J gene TRBJ2-5, with TRBD2 matching over 10 bases. Looked up from germline, CDR1 is ENHRY and CDR2 is SYGVKD. CDR3 length equals 18 residues. Germline trimming cut 2 bases from V and 2 bases from J; bases unmatched to any gene: 11. This CDR3 is CAISETNGGLAEQETQYF. CDR3 DNA sequence: TGTGCCATCAGTGAGACTAACGGAGGACTAGCGGAACAAGAGACCCAGTACTTC.

This clonotype was recorded a few times. The chain joins TRBV12-3 or TRBV12-4 to TRBJ2-5; the D is unclear. V shed 3 bases and J shed 1 base, with 9 bases lying between them. The CDR3 sequence is 14 residues long. CDR3 loop: CASSFPGPQETQYF. In nucleotides, the CDR3 is TGTGCCAGCAGTTTCCCCGGGCCCCAAGAGACCCAGTACTTC.

With respect to this clonotype: An end of the junction differs from the germline gene, which may be a read error. The chain is built from TRBV20-1 and TRBJ2-5; weak D call: TRBD1 (5 bases). The CDR3 runs 17 residues. Looked up from germline, CDR1 is DFQATT and CDR2 is SNEGSKA (reference sequence). Here the CDR3 reads CCARDPPGKALQETQYF. DNA for the CDR3: TGCTGTGCTAGAGATCCCCCAGGGAAAGCCCTGCAAGAGACCCAGTACTTC.

The V call is TRBV27, the J call TRBJ2-3; the D is unclear. The CDR3 is 13 amino acids. Trimming pared 4 bases from V and 0 bases from J, leaving 5 bases between. In germline, CDR1 is MNHEY, CDR2 SMNVEV (reference sequence). The CDR3 spells CASSYKSTDTQYF. The CDR3 DNA sequence: TGTGCCAGCAGTTATAAAAGCACAGATACGCAGTATTTT.

J is TRBJ2-1 and V is TRBV4-3, with D possibly being TRBD1 (6 bases). This CDR3 comprises 17 residues. V gave up 0 bases and J gave up 2 bases, with 14 bases separating them. The germline gives CDR1 LGHNA, CDR2 YSLEER. As DNA, the CDR3 is TGCGCCAGCAGCCAAGAGGCTCGCAGGGGAACCTACAATGAGCAGTTCTTC. Amino acids: CASSQEARRGTYNEQFF.

This clonotype has ten or more counts. The chain recombines TRBV29-1 with TRBJ1-6; D gene uncertain. Germline V gives CDR1 SQVTM, CDR2 ANQGSEA. The CDR3 contains 14 residues. V shed 7 bases and J shed 3 bases, with 13 bases lying between them. CDR3: CSARSGRYNSPLHF. In DNA, the CDR3 is TGCAGCGCACGCAGTGGGCGCTATAATTCACCCCTCCACTTT.

Many counts were recorded for this clonotype. The chain couples TRBV24-1 to TRBJ2-5; TRBD2 might be the D (6 bases). The CDR3 contains 16 residues. Deletions cut 1 base from V and 0 bases from J, with 11 bases between. Germline CDR1 and CDR2: KGHDR and SFDVKD. Here the CDR3 reads CATSDFTGSYQETQYF. For the CDR3, the DNA is TGTGCCACCAGTGATTTCACCGGGAGTTACCAAGAGACCCAGTACTTC.

Many counts were recorded for this clonotype. The chain recombines TRBV10-3 with TRBJ2-1; D gene unclear. V lost 0 bases, J lost 10 bases, and 4 bases lay in between. The CDR3 covers 11 residues. CDR1 and CDR2 from the germline V gene are ENHRY and SYGVKD. CDR3 amino acids: CAISESREQFF. CDR3 in DNA: TGTGCCATCAGTGAGTCTAGGGAGCAGTTCTTC.

This chain uses TRBV12-3 or TRBV12-4 with TRBJ2-4, with a possible D match to TRBD1 (5 bases). This CDR3 has 14 residues. V lost 7 bases, J lost 6 bases, and 16 bases lay in between. The CDR3 bases are TGTGCCAGCACCCGTATGGGGCCGGGAAACATTCAGTACTTC. This encodes CASTRMGPGNIQYF.

The chain joins TRBV6-2 or TRBV6-3 to TRBJ1-1; D is ambiguous. The CDR3 totals 14 residues. V dropped 0 bases and J dropped 0 bases, with 5 bases sitting between them. CDR1 is MNHEY, CDR2 SVGEGT, per germline. The CDR3 here is CASSYSFVNTEAFF. The CDR3 DNA reads as TGTGCCAGCAGTTACTCGTTTGTGAACACTGAAGCTTTCTTT.

This clonotype was seen a few times. The chain combines TRBV5-1 with TRBJ1-4; D is possibly TRBD1 (5 bases). The germline CDR1 and CDR2 sequences are SGHRS and YFSETQ. The length of the CDR3 is 17 residues. V was shortened by 0 bases and J by 1 base, with 13 bases between the two germline ends. CDR3 nucleotides: TGCGCCAGCAGCTTGGCCCGGGGGGGAGGAACTAATGAAAAACTGTTTTTT. Translated: CASSLARGGGTNEKLFF.